The following is a T cell receptor (beta chain) sequence with its context. In the source study's methods: Estimation of nucleated cell counts relied on the amplification of reference gene primers. Data came from immunoSEQ multiplex PCR; TCRdb stores just in-frame clones and leaves some out. Clone size and V and J calls were adopted from that table, with D and trimming inferred from the DNA. Among around 620,000 clones listed, around 89% were seen once. This specimen comes from a study of blood T cell repertoires in COVID-19. Study details: The United States, Italy and Spain provided the acute and convalescent COVID-19 samples. PBMCs, B-cell-depleted T cells, or T cells were the source of the cDNA or gDNA that made up the material.

The CDR3 is 16 residues long. Trimming removed 5 bases from V and 2 bases from J, with 19 bases in between. CDR1 and CDR2 (germline): SGDLS, YYNGEE. The TCR sequence derives from a woman aged 18-29 years with acute or convalescent COVID-19. Sequencing was carried out using peripheral blood. The chain is built from TRBV9 and TRBJ1-2; a possible D gene is TRBD1 (6 bases). In nucleotides, the CDR3 is TGTGCCAGCAGACGCCCCACAGGGCGAGCAAACTATGGCTACACCTTC. Amino acid sequence: CASRRPTGRANYGYTF.